The 28 T cell receptor beta chains listed next were all sequenced from one sample in a study of blood T cell repertoires in COVID-19. Only in-frame clones appear in the TCRdb table, and some are missing; sequencing was by immunoSEQ multiplex PCR. This sample has approximately 100,000 clones, with roughly 80% found just once. The sequencing input was peripheral blood. The receptors come from a man aged 70 or older with active or convalescent COVID-19.

The chain joins TRBV6-6 to TRBJ2-7; D unresolved. V was trimmed by 6 bases and J by 6 bases, leaving 12 bases between them. Per germline, CDR1 MNHNY and CDR2 SVGAGI (reference sequence). The CDR3 runs to 12 residues. CDR3 protein: CASSYAAVEQYF. DNA for the CDR3: TGTGCCAGCAGCTATGCGGCTGTCGAGCAGTACTTC.

The V and J genes are TRBV6-2 or TRBV6-3 and TRBJ1-2; D remains unclear. Germline values: CDR1 MNHEY, CDR2 SVGEGT. Trimming cost V 5 bases and J 8 bases, with 12 bases left between them. The CDR3 is 12 amino acids. The CDR3 bases are TGTGCCAGCAGTATGAGGGAAGGGGGCTACACCTTC. Its protein product is CASSMREGGYTF.

This chain connects TRBV28 to TRBJ1-2; the D gene is possibly TRBD1 (5 bases). The CDR3 length is 12 residues. In germline, CDR1 is MDHEN, CDR2 SYDVKM. V lost 11 bases and J 0 bases, leaving 10 bases between the germline ends. The chain's CDR3 is CAARTTNYGYTF. CDR3 in DNA: TGTGCCGCTAGGACAACTAACTATGGCTACACCTTC.

For the CDR3, the DNA is TGTGCCACTCTAGCGGGAGGGACCGGGGAGCTGTTTTTT. This translates into CATLAGGTGELFF. This chain joins TRBV19 and TRBJ2-2; TRBD2 matches 12 bases. Trimming removed 10 bases from V and 5 bases from J; junction bases left unmatched: 2. The CDR3 has 13 residues. CDR1 and CDR2 from the germline V gene are LNHDA and SQIVND (reference sequence).

J is TRBJ1-2 and V is TRBV19, with 9 nucleotides matching TRBD1. This CDR3 has 15 residues. Looked up from germline, CDR1 is LNHDA and CDR2 is SQIVND (reference sequence). V trimming: 6 bases; J trimming: 5 bases; junction bases outside the gene matches: 10. The CDR3 here is CASSVPGTGFYGYTF. CDR3 nucleotide sequence: TGTGCCAGTAGCGTACCCGGGACAGGGTTTTATGGCTACACCTTC.

The chain links TRBV3-1 (or the pseudogene TRBV3-2) to TRBJ1-1, with unresolved D. Trimming left V 4 bases short and J 3 bases short, with 12 bases between. The germline gives CDR1 LGHDT, CDR2 YNNKEL (reference sequence). There are 14 residues in the CDR3. The CDR3, as DNA: TGTGCCAGCAGCCCATGGAAGGGAGACACTGAAGCTTTCTTT. Encoded protein: CASSPWKGDTEAFF.

This chain uses TRBV6-5 with TRBJ2-7; D gene uncertain. The ends were cut back, 7 bases at V and 3 bases at J, with 10 bases in the middle. The germline CDR1 and CDR2 sequences are MNHEY and SVGAGI. CDR3 length equals 12 residues. CDR3 sequence: CASTRIYYEQYF. CDR3 bases: TGTGCCAGCACTCGTATTTACTACGAGCAGTACTTC.

V usage is TRBV5-1 and J usage is TRBJ2-7, with D unresolved. Germline CDR1 reads SGHRS; CDR2 reads YFSETQ. The CDR3 contains 15 residues. The germline V and J ends were trimmed by 5 bases and 0 bases, with 15 bases remaining between them. The chain's CDR3 is CASRPTVEISYEQYF. Here the CDR3 DNA reads TGCGCCAGCAGGCCGACCGTGGAGATCTCCTACGAGCAGTACTTC.

The V and J genes are TRBV2 and TRBJ2-7; TRBD2 matches at 12 bases. This CDR3 comprises 15 residues. V lost 6 bases, J lost 2 bases, and 5 bases stayed unmatched. The germline gives CDR1 SNHLY, CDR2 FYNNEI. The CDR3 DNA sequence: TGTGCCAGCAGAGCCTCTAGCGGGGGGGCCTACGAGCAGTACTTC. Its protein product is CASRASSGGAYEQYF.

The CDR3 loop is CASSLGGDNQPQHF. The CDR3 DNA follows: TGTGCCAGCAGCCTGGGGGGAGACAATCAGCCCCAGCATTTT. The chain joins TRBV7-2 to TRBJ1-5; maybe TRBD1 (5 bases). The CDR3 runs to 14 residues. Trimming took off 5 bases at V and 3 bases at J, with 11 bases between the two ends. Looked up from germline, CDR1 is SGHTA and CDR2 is FQGNSA.

The chain employs TRBV5-1 and TRBJ2-3, with D tentatively TRBD2 (5 bases). This CDR3 comprises 15 residues. Per the germline V gene, CDR1 is SGHRS and CDR2 is YFSETQ. Trimming took 3 bases from V and 6 from J, leaving 17 bases between them. The CDR3 bases are TGCGCCAGCAGCTGGGCTAGCCTAAAAGGTGATACGCAGTATTTT. Translated, it gives CASSWASLKGDTQYF.

The V gene is TRBV5-4, the J gene TRBJ2-5, with TRBD2 as a possible D gene (5 bases). The CDR3 consists of 13 residues. The germline V gene has CDR1 SGHNT and CDR2 YYREEE (reference sequence). Trimming took off 5 bases at V and 4 bases at J, with 12 bases between the two ends. The CDR3 nucleotides read TGTGCCAGCAGTATGACCCGGGGAGAGACCCAGTACTTC. This translates into CASSMTRGETQYF.

The CDR3 region is CAWSPSGGGSPLHF. DNA for the CDR3: TGTGCCTGGAGTCCCTCGGGGGGCGGTTCACCCCTCCACTTT. V is TRBV30 and J is TRBJ1-6; a possible D gene is TRBD1 (6 bases). V lost 2 bases, J lost 9 bases, and 14 bases lay in between. Germline CDR1 is GTSNPN and CDR2 is SVGIG (reference sequence). The CDR3 loop spans 14 amino acids.

V gene TRBV4-2 combines with J gene TRBJ2-7; 10 bases agree with TRBD2. V was pared by 1 base and J by 4 bases, with 1 base of the junction left unmatched. There are 14 residues in the CDR3. Germline CDR1 is LGHNA and CDR2 is YNFKEQ. The CDR3 sequence: CASSQGLAGYEQYF. Here the CDR3 DNA reads TGTGCCAGCAGCCAAGGACTAGCGGGTTACGAGCAGTACTTC.

V is TRBV6-5 and J is TRBJ1-5, with TRBD1 matching over 9 bases. Germline lookup yields CDR1 MNHEY and CDR2 SVGAGI. The CDR3 contains 14 residues. Losses at the gene ends were 5 bases for V and 6 bases for J; bases not matched to a gene: 5. The CDR3 here is CASSLQGAIQPQHF. DNA of the CDR3: TGTGCCAGCAGTCTACAGGGGGCGATTCAGCCCCAGCATTTT.

The gene calls are TRBV19 and TRBJ2-7; TRBD1 aligns across 9 bases. Germline CDR1 is LNHDA and CDR2 is SQIVND (reference sequence). The CDR3 has 15 amino acids. J was trimmed by 3 bases and V by 9 bases; bases with no gene match: 12. The CDR3 reads CASSTTGTGSYEQYF. CDR3 DNA sequence: TGTGCCAGCTCGACGACCGGGACAGGGAGCTACGAGCAGTACTTC. Filled out from reference TRBV19 and TRBJ2-7, the complete variable domain reads DGGITQSPKYLFRKEGQNVTLSCEQNLNHDAMYWYRQDPGQGLRLIYYSQIVNDFQKGDIAEGYSVSREKKESFPLTVTSAQKNPTAFYLCASSTTGTGSYEQYFGPGTRLTVT.

This clone occurred a few times. CDR3 region: CASSLTGGEQYF. CDR3 DNA: TGTGCCAGCAGCTTAACAGGGGGCGAGCAGTACTTC. V usage is TRBV7-6 and J usage is TRBJ2-7; 8 nucleotides align to TRBD1. Germline V gene data show CDR1 as SGHVS and CDR2 as FNYEAQ. There are 12 residues in the CDR3. The trim removed 2 bases at V and 6 bases at J, leaving 0 bases unmatched.

The gene calls are TRBV21-1 and TRBJ1-5; the table's D call of TRBD1 was not tested on the DNA. TRBV21-1 is flagged as a pseudogene. The CDR3 contains 17 residues. The CDR3 protein is CASSFPGQDDSNQPQHF. CDR3 nucleotide sequence: TGTGCCAGCAGCTTTCCCGGACAGGATGATAGCAATCAGCCCCAGCATTTT.

V and J are TRBV5-1 and TRBJ1-5, with 7 bases matching TRBD1. CDR1 SGHRS and CDR2 YFSETQ come from the germline V gene. V trimming: 4 bases; J trimming: 3 bases; junction bases outside the gene matches: 4. This CDR3 contains 14 residues. CDR3: CASSPGGSNQPQHF. The CDR3 region has the DNA TGCGCCAGCAGCCCAGGGGGTTCCAATCAGCCCCAGCATTTT.

The chain has TRBV3-1 (or the pseudogene TRBV3-2) and TRBJ1-2; D remains unclear. The germline gives CDR1 LGHDT, CDR2 YNNKEL (reference sequence). This CDR3 region has 16 residues. V lost 1 base and J 7 bases, leaving 19 bases between the germline ends. The CDR3 DNA sequence: TGTGCCAGCAGCCAAGGAGGGCAGGCCGGGAGGGCTGGCTACACCTTC. Encoded protein: CASSQGGQAGRAGYTF.

This chain joins TRBV18 and TRBJ2-1; possibly TRBD1 for D (6 bases). Deletions cut 1 base from V and 6 bases from J, with 10 bases between. Per germline, CDR1 KGHSH and CDR2 LQKENI. This CDR3 comprises 14 residues. The chain's CDR3 is CASSPQWGPNEQFF. The CDR3 nucleotides read TGTGCCAGCTCACCACAGTGGGGGCCCAATGAGCAGTTCTTC.

The V call is TRBV5-4, the J call TRBJ1-4, with D perhaps matching TRBD1 (6 bases). CDR3 length: 17 amino acids. The germline V gene encodes CDR1 SGHNT and CDR2 YYREEE (reference sequence). V shed 2 bases and J shed 4 bases, with 18 bases lying between them. CDR3 sequence: CASSFSWGLSSNEKLFF. In nucleotides, the CDR3 is TGTGCCAGCAGCTTCTCGTGGGGGCTCTCAAGTAATGAAAAACTGTTTTTT.

J is TRBJ2-2 and V is TRBV5-4, with D perhaps matching TRBD2 (6 bases). The CDR3 loop spans 15 amino acids. V shed 0 bases and J shed 3 bases, with 9 bases lying between them. In germline, CDR1 is SGHNT, CDR2 YYREEE (reference sequence). In DNA form, the CDR3 reads TGTGCCAGCAGCTTGGTAGGGGAGGACACCGGGGAGCTGTTTTTT. It translates to CASSLVGEDTGELFF. The full variable domain, with the rest looked up from reference TRBV5-4 and TRBJ2-2, is ETGVTQSPTHLIKTRGQQVTLRCSSQSGHNTVSWYQQALGQGPQFIFQYYREEENGRGNFPPRFSGLQFPNYSSELNVNALELDDSALYLCASSLVGEDTGELFFGEGSRLTVL.

The chain couples TRBV4-1 to TRBJ2-3; 13 positions match TRBD2. Germline V gene sequence: CDR1 MGHRA, CDR2 YSYEKL. J was trimmed by 1 base and V by 4 bases; bases with no gene match: 2. The CDR3 has 16 amino acids. CDR3 sequence: CASSRTSGGGTDTQYF. CDR3 coding DNA: TGCGCCAGCAGCCGGACTAGCGGGGGAGGCACAGATACGCAGTATTTT.

The chain links TRBV6-5 to TRBJ1-2, with TRBD1 identical over 9 bases. CDR1 and CDR2 (germline): MNHEY, SVGAGI. The V segment lost 8 bases and the J segment 3 bases; nucleotides outside the gene matches: 4. This CDR3 spans 13 amino acids. The CDR3 sequence: CASLDRGHYGYTF. As DNA, the CDR3 is TGTGCCAGCTTGGACAGGGGCCACTATGGCTACACCTTC.

The rearrangement uses TRBV6-9 and TRBJ2-5, with D perhaps TRBD2 (5 bases). The germline V and J ends were trimmed by 3 bases and 4 bases, with 15 bases remaining between them. The CDR3 runs 15 residues. CDR1 MNHGY and CDR2 SVAAGI come from the germline V gene. CDR3 in amino acids: CASSYPVASLETQYF. The CDR3 DNA reads TGTGCCAGCAGTTACCCGGTAGCGAGCCTAGAGACCCAGTACTTC.

V gene TRBV18 combines with J gene TRBJ2-5; the D gene is possibly TRBD2 (6 bases). Germline CDR1 is KGHSH and CDR2 is LQKENI. V was clipped by 0 bases and J by 3 bases, with 17 bases between them. The CDR3 spans 17 residues. CDR3 residues: CASSPPGGAVQEETQYF. In nucleotides, the CDR3 is TGTGCCAGCTCACCACCCGGAGGGGCAGTTCAGGAAGAGACCCAGTACTTC.

This sequence joins TRBV6-5 and TRBJ1-3, with 9 bases identical to TRBD1. The germline CDR1 and CDR2 sequences are MNHEY and SVGAGI. Unmatched junction bases numbered 7, after V lost 2 bases and J lost 5 bases. The length of the CDR3 is 16 residues. CDR3 bases: TGTGCCAGCAGTTACACGGGACAGGGTGGGAGAAACACCATATATTTT. This codes for CASSYTGQGGRNTIYF.